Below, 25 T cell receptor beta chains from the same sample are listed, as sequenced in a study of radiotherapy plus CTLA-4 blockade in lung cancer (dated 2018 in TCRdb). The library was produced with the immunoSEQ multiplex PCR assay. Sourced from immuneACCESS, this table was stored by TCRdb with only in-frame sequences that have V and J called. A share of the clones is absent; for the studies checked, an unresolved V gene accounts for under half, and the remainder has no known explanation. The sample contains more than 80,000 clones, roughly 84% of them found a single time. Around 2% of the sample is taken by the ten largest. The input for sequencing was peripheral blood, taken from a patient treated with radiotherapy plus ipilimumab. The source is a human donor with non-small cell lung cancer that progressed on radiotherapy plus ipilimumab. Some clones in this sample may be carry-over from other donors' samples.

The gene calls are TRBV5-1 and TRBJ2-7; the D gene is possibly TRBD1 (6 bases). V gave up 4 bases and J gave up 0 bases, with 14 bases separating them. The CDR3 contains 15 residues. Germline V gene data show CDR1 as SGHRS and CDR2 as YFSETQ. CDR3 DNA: TGCGCCAGCAGCCTGAAGACAGGTATCTCCTACGAGCAGTACTTC. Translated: CASSLKTGISYEQYF.

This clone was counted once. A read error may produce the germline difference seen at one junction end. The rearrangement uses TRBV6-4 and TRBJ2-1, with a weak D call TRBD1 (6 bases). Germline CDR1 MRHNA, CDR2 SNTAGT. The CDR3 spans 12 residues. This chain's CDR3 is CASSDSGQLIVF. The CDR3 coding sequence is TGTGCCAGCAGTGACTCGGGACAACTTATCGTCTTC.

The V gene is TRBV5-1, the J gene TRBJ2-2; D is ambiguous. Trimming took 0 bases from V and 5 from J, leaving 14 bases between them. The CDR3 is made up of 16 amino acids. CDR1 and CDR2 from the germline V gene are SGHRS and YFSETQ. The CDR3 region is CASSLAYGQRTGELFF. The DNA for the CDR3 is TGCGCCAGCAGCTTGGCCTATGGCCAAAGGACCGGGGAGCTGTTTTTT.

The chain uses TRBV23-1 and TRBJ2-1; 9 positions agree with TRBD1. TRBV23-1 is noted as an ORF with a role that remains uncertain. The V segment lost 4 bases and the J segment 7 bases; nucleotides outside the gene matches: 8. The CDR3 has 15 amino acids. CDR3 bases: TGCGCCAGCAGTCCACTTCCGGGACAGGGAAATGAGCAGTTCTTC. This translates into CASSPLPGQGNEQFF.

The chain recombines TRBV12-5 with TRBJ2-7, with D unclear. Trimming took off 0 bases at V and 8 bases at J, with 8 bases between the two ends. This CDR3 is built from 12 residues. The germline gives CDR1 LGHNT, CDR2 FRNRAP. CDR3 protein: CASGLVSFQQYF. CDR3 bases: TGTGCTAGTGGTTTGGTAAGCTTCCAGCAGTACTTC.

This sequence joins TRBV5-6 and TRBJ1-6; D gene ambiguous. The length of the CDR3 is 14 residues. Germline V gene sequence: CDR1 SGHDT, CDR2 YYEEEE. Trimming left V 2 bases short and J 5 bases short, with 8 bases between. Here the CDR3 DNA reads TGTGCCAGCAGCTTAGGCCGAGATAATTCACCCCTCCACTTT. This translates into CASSLGRDNSPLHF.

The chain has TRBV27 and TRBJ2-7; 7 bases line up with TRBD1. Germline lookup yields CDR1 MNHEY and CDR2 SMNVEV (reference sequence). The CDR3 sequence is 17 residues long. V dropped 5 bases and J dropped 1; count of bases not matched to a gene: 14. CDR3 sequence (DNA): TGTGCCAGCAGTCCTAGGGAAAGGGACAGCTGGTCCTACGAGCAGTACTTC. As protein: CASSPRERDSWSYEQYF.

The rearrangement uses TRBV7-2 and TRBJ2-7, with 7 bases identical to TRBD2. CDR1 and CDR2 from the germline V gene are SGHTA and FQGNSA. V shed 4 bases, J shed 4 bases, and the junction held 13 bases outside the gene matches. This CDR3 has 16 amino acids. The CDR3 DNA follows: TGTGCCAGCAGCTCTACCCCGGGGGGTCTGCTTTACGAGCAGTACTTC. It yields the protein CASSSTPGGLLYEQYF.

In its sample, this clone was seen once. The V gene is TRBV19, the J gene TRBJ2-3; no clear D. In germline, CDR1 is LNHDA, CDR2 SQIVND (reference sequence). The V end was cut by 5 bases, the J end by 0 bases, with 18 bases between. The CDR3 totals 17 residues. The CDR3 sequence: CASSARPAETSTDTQYF. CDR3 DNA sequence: TGTGCCAGTAGTGCACGCCCGGCGGAGACTAGCACAGATACGCAGTATTTT.

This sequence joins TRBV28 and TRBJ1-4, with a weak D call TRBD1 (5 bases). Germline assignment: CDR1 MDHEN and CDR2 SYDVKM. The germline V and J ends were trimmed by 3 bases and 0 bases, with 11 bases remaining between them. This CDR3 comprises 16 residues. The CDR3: CASSFRVLSTNEKLFF. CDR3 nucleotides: TGTGCCAGCAGTTTCAGGGTCCTCTCAACTAATGAAAAACTGTTTTTT.

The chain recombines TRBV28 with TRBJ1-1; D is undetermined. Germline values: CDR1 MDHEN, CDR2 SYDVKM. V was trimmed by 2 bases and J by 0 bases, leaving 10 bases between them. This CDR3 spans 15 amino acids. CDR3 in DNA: TGTGCCAGCAGTTTAGGGGAGGGTTTGAACACTGAAGCTTTCTTT. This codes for CASSLGEGLNTEAFF.

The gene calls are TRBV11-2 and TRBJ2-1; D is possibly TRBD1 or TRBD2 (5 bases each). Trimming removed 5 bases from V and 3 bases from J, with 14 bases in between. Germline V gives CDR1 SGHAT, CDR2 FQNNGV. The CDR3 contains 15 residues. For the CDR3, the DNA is TGTGCCAGCAGCCCCGATCGGGGCCACTACAATGAGCAGTTCTTC. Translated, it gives CASSPDRGHYNEQFF. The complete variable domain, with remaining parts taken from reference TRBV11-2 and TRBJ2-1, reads EAGVAQSPRYKIIEKRQSVAFWCNPISGHATLYWYQQILGQGPKLLIQFQNNGVVDDSQLPKDRFSAERLKGVDSTLKIQPAKLEDSAVYLCASSPDRGHYNEQFFGPGTRLTVL.

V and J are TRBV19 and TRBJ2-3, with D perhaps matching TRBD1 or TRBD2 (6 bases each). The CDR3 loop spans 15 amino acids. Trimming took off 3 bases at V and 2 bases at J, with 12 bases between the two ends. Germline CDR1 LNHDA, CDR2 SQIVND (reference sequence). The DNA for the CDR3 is TGTGCCAGTAGTATCGGGGGCAGGTACACAGATACGCAGTATTTT. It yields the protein CASSIGGRYTDTQYF.

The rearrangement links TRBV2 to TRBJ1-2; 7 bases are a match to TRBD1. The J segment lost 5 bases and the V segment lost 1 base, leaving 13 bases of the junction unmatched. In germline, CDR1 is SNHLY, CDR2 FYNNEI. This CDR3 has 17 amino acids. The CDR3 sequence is CASSEGVARGLRYGYTF. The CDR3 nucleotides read TGTGCCAGCAGTGAAGGGGTAGCGAGGGGGCTGAGGTATGGCTACACCTTC.

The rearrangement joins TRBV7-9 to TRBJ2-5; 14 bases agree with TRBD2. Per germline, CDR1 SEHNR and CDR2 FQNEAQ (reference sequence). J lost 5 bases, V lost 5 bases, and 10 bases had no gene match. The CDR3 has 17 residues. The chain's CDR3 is CASSLGTSGGRRETQYF. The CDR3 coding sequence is TGTGCCAGCAGCCTGGGGACTAGCGGGGGCCGGAGGGAGACCCAGTACTTC.

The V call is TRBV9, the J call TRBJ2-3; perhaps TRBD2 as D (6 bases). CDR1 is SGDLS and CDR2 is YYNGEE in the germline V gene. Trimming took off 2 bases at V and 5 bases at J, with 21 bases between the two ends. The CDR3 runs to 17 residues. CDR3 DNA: TGTGCCAGCAGCGTTGGTGCAGCGGGTGGGTTCGGAGATACGCAGTATTTT. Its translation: CASSVGAAGGFGDTQYF.

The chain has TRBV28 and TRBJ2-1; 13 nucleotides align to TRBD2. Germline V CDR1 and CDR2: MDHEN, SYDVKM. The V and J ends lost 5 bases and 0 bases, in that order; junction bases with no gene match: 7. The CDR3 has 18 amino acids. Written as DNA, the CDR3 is TGTGCCAGCAGTGATCCGGGACTAGCGGGAAACTCCTACAATGAGCAGTTCTTC. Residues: CASSDPGLAGNSYNEQFF.

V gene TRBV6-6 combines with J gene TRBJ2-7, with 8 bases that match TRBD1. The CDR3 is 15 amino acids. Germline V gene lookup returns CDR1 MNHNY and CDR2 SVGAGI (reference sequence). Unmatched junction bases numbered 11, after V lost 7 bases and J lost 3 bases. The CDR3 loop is CASTQEGTGGYEQYF. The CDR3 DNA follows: TGTGCCAGCACCCAAGAGGGGACAGGAGGCTACGAGCAGTACTTC.

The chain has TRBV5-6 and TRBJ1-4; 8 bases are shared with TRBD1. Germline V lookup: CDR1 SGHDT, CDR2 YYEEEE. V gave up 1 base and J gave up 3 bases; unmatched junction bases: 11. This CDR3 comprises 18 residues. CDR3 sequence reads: CASSLTGQGFLSNEKLFF. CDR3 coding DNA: TGTGCCAGCAGCTTGACCGGACAGGGCTTCCTATCTAATGAAAAACTGTTTTTT.

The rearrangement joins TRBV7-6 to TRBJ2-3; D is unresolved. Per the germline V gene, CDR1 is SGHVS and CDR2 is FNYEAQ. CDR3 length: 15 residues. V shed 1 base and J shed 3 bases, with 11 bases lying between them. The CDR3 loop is CASSLVHSRTDTQYF. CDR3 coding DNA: TGTGCCAGCAGCTTAGTGCACAGTCGGACAGATACGCAGTATTTT.

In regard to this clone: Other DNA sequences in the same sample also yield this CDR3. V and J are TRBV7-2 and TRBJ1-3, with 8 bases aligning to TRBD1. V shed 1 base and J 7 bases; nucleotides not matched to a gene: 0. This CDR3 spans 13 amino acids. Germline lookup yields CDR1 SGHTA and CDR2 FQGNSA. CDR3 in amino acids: CASSLGQGNTIYF. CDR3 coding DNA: TGTGCCAGCAGCTTAGGACAGGGGAACACCATATATTTT.

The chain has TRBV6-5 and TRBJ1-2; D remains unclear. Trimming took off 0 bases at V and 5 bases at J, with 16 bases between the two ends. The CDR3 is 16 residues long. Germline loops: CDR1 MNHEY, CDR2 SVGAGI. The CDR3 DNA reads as TGTGCCAGCAGTTACTCTAGCTTTTCCGTGAATTATGGCTACACCTTC. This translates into CASSYSSFSVNYGYTF.

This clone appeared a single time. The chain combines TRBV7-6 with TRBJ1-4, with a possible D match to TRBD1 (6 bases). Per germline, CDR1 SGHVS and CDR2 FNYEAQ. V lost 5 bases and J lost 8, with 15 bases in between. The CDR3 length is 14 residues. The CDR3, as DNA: TGTGCCAGCAGCCTCAGGGGTGGAGGGGAAAAACTGTTTTTT. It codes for CASSLRGGGEKLFF. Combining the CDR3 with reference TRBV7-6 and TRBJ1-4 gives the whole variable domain GAGVSQSPRYKVTKRGQDVALRCDPISGHVSLYWYRQALGQGPEFLTYFNYEAQQDKSGLPNDRFSAERPEGSISTLTIQRTEQRDSAMYRCASSLRGGGEKLFFGSGTQLSVL.

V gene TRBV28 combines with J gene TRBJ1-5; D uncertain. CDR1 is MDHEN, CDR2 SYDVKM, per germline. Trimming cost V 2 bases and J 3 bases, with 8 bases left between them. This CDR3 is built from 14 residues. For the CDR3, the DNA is TGTGCCAGCAGTTTACTTAGAAACAATCAGCCCCAGCATTTT. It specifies CASSLLRNNQPQHF.

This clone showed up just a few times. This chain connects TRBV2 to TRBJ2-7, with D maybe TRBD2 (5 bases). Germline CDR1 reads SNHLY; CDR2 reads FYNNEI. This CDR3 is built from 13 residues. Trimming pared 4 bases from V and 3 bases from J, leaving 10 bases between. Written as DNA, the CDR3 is TGTGCCAGCAGTGGGTATAGCGACTACGAGCAGTACTTC. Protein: CASSGYSDYEQYF.